This entry lists 14 T cell receptor beta chains sequenced from one sample in a study of shared clonotypes between healthy human individuals. Here immunoSEQ multiplex PCR was the method, and the copy in TCRdb shows in-frame clones only, minus some. The table includes nearly 500,000 clones, 76% detected once. The sequencing input was PBMCs. These receptors were taken from a woman aged 40 to 50 in good health. Some clones in this sample may be carry-over from other donors' samples.

There are many counts of this clone. The chain combines TRBV18 with TRBJ2-6; no reliable D call. The germline gives CDR1 KGHSH, CDR2 LQKENI. The ends were cut back, 0 bases at V and 0 bases at J, with 6 bases in the middle. CDR3 length equals 16 residues. CDR3 region: CASSPPSFSGANVLTF. The CDR3 DNA reads TGTGCCAGCTCACCACCGTCCTTCTCTGGGGCCAACGTCCTGACTTTC.

The chain uses TRBV4-1 and TRBJ2-1, with no clear D. V was cut by 1 base and J by 1 base, with 2 bases left in between. Germline-derived CDR1 and CDR2 are MGHRA and YSYEKL. The CDR3 is 13 amino acids. The CDR3 region has the DNA TGCGCCAGCAGCCAAGTTTCCTACAATGAGCAGTTCTTC. This codes for CASSQVSYNEQFF.

This clone was seen only once. V usage is TRBV30 and J usage is TRBJ2-2, with D unclear. Trimming cost V 3 bases and J 1 base, with 6 bases left between them. This CDR3 has 13 residues. CDR1 and CDR2 (germline): GTSNPN, SVGIG (reference sequence). CDR3 loop: CAWRSLNTGELFF. Written as DNA, the CDR3 is TGTGCCTGGAGATCCCTGAACACCGGGGAGCTGTTTTTT.

The CDR3 DNA follows: TGTGCCAGCAGTTTACAGGGGAACTATGGCTACACCTTC. Translating it yields CASSLQGNYGYTF. This chain links TRBV2 with TRBJ1-2; 7 bases align to TRBD1. Per germline, CDR1 SNHLY and CDR2 FYNNEI. This CDR3 is 13 amino acids long. V lost 5 bases to trimming and J lost 2 bases; unmatched junction nucleotides: 2.

The chain combines TRBV18 with TRBJ1-4; weak D call: TRBD1 (5 bases). Trimming removed 1 base from V and 8 bases from J, with 17 bases in between. Germline V gene sequence: CDR1 KGHSH, CDR2 LQKENI. CDR3 length: 16 amino acids. CDR3 amino acids: CASSPRDSAAGEKLFF. In DNA, the CDR3 is TGTGCCAGCTCACCACGAGACAGCGCAGCGGGGGAAAAACTGTTTTTT.

This chain connects TRBV28 to TRBJ1-2, with D possibly matching TRBD1 (5 bases). Germline-derived CDR1 and CDR2 are MDHEN and SYDVKM. Trimming took off 7 bases at V and 3 bases at J, with 21 bases between the two ends. The CDR3 sequence is 16 residues long. The CDR3: CASTISPGFGDYGYTF. DNA of the CDR3: TGTGCCAGCACCATATCCCCAGGGTTTGGAGACTATGGCTACACCTTC.

The chain carries TRBV18 and TRBJ2-7; 7 bases map to TRBD1. Germline assignment: CDR1 KGHSH and CDR2 LQKENI. This CDR3 is built from 15 residues. V lost 3 bases to trimming and J lost 0 bases; unmatched junction nucleotides: 5. The CDR3, as DNA: TGTGCCAGCTCACCGGCCGGGACAGCCTCCTACGAGCAGTACTTC. Translation: CASSPAGTASYEQYF.

This rearrangement joins TRBV6-5 to TRBJ2-5; 9 nucleotides agree with TRBD1. With 0 bases clipped from V and 4 bases from J, the junction kept 6 bases outside the gene matches. This CDR3 has 16 amino acids. Germline CDR1 reads MNHEY; CDR2 reads SVGAGI. CDR3 DNA: TGTGCCAGCAGTTACTCGAACAGGGGGCGGGGAGAGACCCAGTACTTC. The encoded protein is CASSYSNRGRGETQYF.

The rearrangement joins TRBV13 to TRBJ1-5; tentative D call: TRBD1 (6 bases). There are 15 residues in the CDR3. The ends were cut back, 0 bases at V and 4 bases at J, with 10 bases in the middle. CDR1 PRHDT and CDR2 FYEKMQ come from the germline V gene (reference sequence). The CDR3 loop is CASSLGRGGNQPQHF. The CDR3 DNA reads as TGTGCCAGCAGCTTAGGCAGGGGAGGTAATCAGCCCCAGCATTTT.

CDR3 amino acids: CASSPGQVLANYGYTF. For the CDR3, the DNA is TGTGCCAGCTCACCGGGACAGGTTCTAGCTAACTATGGCTACACCTTC. The chain recombines TRBV18 with TRBJ1-2, with 8 bases that match TRBD1. The CDR3 loop spans 16 amino acids. V trimming: 3 bases; J trimming: 0 bases; junction bases outside the gene matches: 6. Germline CDR1 KGHSH, CDR2 LQKENI.

There are a few counts of this clone. Within the sample, other DNA sequences also encode this same CDR3. The V gene is TRBV19, the J gene TRBJ2-2; no clear D. The CDR3 has 13 residues. CDR1 LNHDA and CDR2 SQIVND come from the germline V gene (reference sequence). V shed 5 bases and J shed 2 bases, with 6 bases lying between them. As DNA, the CDR3 is TGTGCCAGTAGTCGCCTTAACACCGGGGAGCTGTTTTTT. Amino acids: CASSRLNTGELFF.

The chain links TRBV5-1 to TRBJ2-4, with 10 bases fitting TRBD1. Germline-derived CDR1 and CDR2 are SGHRS and YFSETQ. This CDR3 comprises 18 residues. Unmatched junction bases numbered 14, after V lost 0 bases and J lost 8 bases. The CDR3 loop is CASSLGFGTGVGSDIQYF. The CDR3 DNA is TGCGCCAGCAGCTTGGGTTTTGGGACAGGGGTTGGGTCGGACATTCAGTACTTC.

In this sample, this clone turned up many times. Germline is not matched at one junction end, which may reflect a read error. Other DNA sequences in this specimen translate into the identical CDR3. The chain uses TRBV30 and TRBJ1-1; maybe TRBD1 (6 bases). In germline, CDR1 is GTSNPN, CDR2 SVGIG (reference sequence). This CDR3 is built from 14 residues. CDR3: CAWSGQTMNTEAFF. The CDR3 coding sequence is TGTGCCTGGAGCGGACAGACGATGAACACCGAAGCTTTCTTT.

This chain connects TRBV5-6 to TRBJ2-1; 12 nucleotides line up with TRBD2. The CDR3 has 16 residues. With 6 bases clipped from V and 9 bases from J, the junction kept 13 bases outside the gene matches. Germline CDR1 SGHDT, CDR2 YYEEEE. In DNA, the CDR3 is TGTGCCAGCAACCAGCTAGCGGGAGGGCCGGGTGGTGAGCAGTTCTTC. It is translated as CASNQLAGGPGGEQFF.